The rows below give T cell receptor beta chains drawn from one sample of a study of shared clonotypes between healthy human individuals. Only in-frame clones appear in the TCRdb table, and some are missing; sequencing was by immunoSEQ multiplex PCR. Of nearly 750,000 clones listed, approximately 77% are singletons. Specimen: memory CD4+ T cells sorted from blood. The receptors derive from a woman aged 25 to 39 in good health. Both conserved end residues are part of each CDR3. Fields, in order: CDR3 protein, V gene, J gene.

CDR3: CASSLRTGRRSTDTQYF
V: TRBV18
J: TRBJ2-3

CDR3: CASSFRVLSEQYF
V: TRBV28
J: TRBJ2-7

CDR3: CASSPRTGGYEQYF
V: TRBV18
J: TRBJ2-7

CDR3: CASSRLTSGSYTDTQYF
V: TRBV28
J: TRBJ2-3

CDR3: CASSQEQRALANYGYTF
V: TRBV4-1
J: TRBJ1-2

CDR3: CASSSGTGGETQYF
V: TRBV7-9
J: TRBJ2-5

CDR3: CASSLVGGPYYEQYF
V: TRBV5-1
J: TRBJ2-7

CDR3: CASSQANSGETQYF
V: TRBV14
J: TRBJ2-5

CDR3: CASSPPRLAGVRQFF
V: TRBV14
J: TRBJ2-1

CDR3: CASSSRTSGRVGEQYF
V: TRBV7-9
J: TRBJ2-7

CDR3: CASRTGLEGGELFF
V: TRBV6-6
J: TRBJ2-2

CDR3: CASSYEVYGYTF
V: TRBV28
J: TRBJ1-2

CDR3: CSVVSGLYGYTF
V: TRBV29-1
J: TRBJ1-2

CDR3: CASSWQTNNEQFF
V: TRBV5-1
J: TRBJ2-1

CDR3: CASSSPRQGPGYEQYF
V: TRBV27
J: TRBJ2-7

CDR3: CASSLYSGRRTDTQYF
V: TRBV27
J: TRBJ2-3

CDR3: CASSSTPTSHNEQFF
V: TRBV5-5
J: TRBJ2-1

CDR3: CASSQRLAGRWDNEQFF
V: TRBV7-9
J: TRBJ2-1

CDR3: CASSEWGYNEKLFF
V: TRBV2
J: TRBJ1-4